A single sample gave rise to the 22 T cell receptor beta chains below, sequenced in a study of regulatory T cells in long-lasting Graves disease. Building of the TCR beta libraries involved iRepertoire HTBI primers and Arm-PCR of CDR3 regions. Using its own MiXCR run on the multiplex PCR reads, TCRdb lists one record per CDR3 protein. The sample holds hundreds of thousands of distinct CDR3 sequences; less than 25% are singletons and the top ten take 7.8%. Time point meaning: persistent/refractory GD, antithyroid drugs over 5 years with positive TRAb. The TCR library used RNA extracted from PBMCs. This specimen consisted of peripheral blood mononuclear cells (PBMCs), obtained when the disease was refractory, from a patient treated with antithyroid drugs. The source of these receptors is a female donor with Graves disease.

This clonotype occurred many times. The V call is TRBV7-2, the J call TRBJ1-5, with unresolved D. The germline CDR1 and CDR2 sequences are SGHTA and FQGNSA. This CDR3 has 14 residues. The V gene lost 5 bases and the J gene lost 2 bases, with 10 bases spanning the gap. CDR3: CASSRDGRNQPQHF. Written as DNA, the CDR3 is TGTGCCAGCAGCCGTGACGGACGCAATCAGCCCCAGCATTTT.

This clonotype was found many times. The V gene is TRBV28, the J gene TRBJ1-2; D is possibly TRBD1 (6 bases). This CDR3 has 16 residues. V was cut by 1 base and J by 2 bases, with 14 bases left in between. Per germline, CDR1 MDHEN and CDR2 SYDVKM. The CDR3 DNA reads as TGTGCCAGCAGTTTATCCTATCGGGACAACAACTATGGCTACACCTTC. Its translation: CASSLSYRDNNYGYTF.

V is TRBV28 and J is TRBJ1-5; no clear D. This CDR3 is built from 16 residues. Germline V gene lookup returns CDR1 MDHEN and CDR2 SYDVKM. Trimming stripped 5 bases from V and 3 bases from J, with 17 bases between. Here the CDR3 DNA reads TGTGCCAGCAGTCCCCATCTCGGGAGTAACAATCAGCCCCAGCATTTT. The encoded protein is CASSPHLGSNNQPQHF.

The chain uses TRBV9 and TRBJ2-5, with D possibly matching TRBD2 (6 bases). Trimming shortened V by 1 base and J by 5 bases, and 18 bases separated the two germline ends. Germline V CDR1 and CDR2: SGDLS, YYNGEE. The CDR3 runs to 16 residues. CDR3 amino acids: CASSVLAGTGRETQYF. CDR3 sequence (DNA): TGTGCCAGCAGCGTACTAGCCGGGACTGGGAGGGAGACCCAGTACTTC.

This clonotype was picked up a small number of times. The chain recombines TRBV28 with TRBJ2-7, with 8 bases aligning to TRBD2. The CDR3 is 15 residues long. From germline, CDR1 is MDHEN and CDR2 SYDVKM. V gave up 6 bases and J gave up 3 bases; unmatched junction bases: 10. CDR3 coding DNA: TGTGCCAGCAGACGTAGCGGGAAGGCGATCTACGAGCAGTACTTC. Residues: CASRRSGKAIYEQYF.

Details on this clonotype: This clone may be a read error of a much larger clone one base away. For the CDR3, the DNA is TGTGCCAGCAGTTTACTCGTTGGAGGAGAAGCTTCCTTT. As protein: CASSLLVGGEASF. The rearrangement uses TRBV12-3 or TRBV12-4 and TRBJ1-1; D is uncertain. This CDR3 is 13 amino acids long.

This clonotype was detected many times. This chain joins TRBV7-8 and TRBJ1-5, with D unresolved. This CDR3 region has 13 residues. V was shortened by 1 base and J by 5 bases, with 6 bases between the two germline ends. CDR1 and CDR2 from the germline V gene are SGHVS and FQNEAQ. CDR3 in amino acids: CASSLEAYQPQHF. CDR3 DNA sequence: TGTGCCAGCAGCTTAGAGGCTTATCAGCCCCAGCATTTT.

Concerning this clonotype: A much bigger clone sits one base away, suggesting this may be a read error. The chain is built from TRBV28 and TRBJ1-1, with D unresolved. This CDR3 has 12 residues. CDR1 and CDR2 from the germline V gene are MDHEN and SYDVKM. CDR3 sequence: CASGFSATEAFF. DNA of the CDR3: TGTGCCAGCGGTTTCTCGGCCACTGAAGCTTTCTTT.

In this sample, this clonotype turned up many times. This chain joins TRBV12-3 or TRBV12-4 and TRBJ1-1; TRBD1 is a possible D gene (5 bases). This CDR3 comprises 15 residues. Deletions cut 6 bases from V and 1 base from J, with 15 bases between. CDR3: CASSRRQLTNTEAFF. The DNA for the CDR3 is TGTGCCAGCAGCCGTCGACAGTTAACGAACACTGAAGCTTTCTTT.

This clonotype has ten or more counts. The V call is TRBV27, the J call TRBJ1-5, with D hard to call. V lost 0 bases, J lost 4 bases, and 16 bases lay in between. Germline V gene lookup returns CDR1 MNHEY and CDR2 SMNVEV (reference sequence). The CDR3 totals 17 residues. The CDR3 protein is CASSLSLQAAMNQPQHF. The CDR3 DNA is TGTGCCAGCAGTTTATCACTGCAGGCCGCAATGAATCAGCCCCAGCATTTT.

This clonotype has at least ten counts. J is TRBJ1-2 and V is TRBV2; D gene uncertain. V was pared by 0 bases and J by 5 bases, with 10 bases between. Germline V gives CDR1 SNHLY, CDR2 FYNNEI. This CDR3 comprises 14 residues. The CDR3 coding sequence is TGTGCCAGCAGTGAAGCGCTTCGCCCATATGGCTACACCTTC. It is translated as CASSEALRPYGYTF.

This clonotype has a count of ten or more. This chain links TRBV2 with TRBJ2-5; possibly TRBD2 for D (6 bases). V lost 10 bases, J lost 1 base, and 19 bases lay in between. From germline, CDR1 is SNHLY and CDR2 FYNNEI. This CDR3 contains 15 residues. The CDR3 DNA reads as TGTGCCATCGACCGCCCTTCCGGGGGCCAAGAGACCCAGTACTTC. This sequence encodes CAIDRPSGGQETQYF.

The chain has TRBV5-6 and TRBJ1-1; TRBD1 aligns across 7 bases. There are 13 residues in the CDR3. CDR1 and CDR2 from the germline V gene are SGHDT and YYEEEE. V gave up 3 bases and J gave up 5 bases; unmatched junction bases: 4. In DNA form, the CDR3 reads TGTGCCAGCAGCTATGGGACAGCTACTGAAGCTTTCTTT. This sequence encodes CASSYGTATEAFF.

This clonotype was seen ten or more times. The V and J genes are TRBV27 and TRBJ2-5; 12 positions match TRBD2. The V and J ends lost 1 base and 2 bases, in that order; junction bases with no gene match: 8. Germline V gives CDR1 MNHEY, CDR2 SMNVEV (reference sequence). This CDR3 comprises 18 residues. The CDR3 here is CASSLYPSGRETQETQYF. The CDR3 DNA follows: TGTGCCAGCAGTTTATATCCTAGCGGGAGGGAAACACAAGAGACCCAGTACTTC.

CDR3: CSVARTATSGSYEQYF. For the CDR3, the DNA is TGCAGCGTTGCAAGGACGGCCACTAGCGGCTCCTACGAGCAGTACTTC. This chain connects TRBV29-1 to TRBJ2-7; TRBD2 matches 8 bases. J gave up 0 bases and V 4 bases, and 11 bases lay outside the gene matches. CDR1 and CDR2 from the germline V gene are SQVTM and ANQGSEA. CDR3 length equals 16 residues.

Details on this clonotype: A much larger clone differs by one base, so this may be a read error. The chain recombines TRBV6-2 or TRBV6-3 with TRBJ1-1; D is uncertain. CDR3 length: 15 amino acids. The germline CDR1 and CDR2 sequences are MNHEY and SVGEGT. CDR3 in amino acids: CASSYSELMNTEALF. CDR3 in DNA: TGTGCCAGCAGTTACTCCGAGCTGATGAACACTGAAGCTCTCTTT.

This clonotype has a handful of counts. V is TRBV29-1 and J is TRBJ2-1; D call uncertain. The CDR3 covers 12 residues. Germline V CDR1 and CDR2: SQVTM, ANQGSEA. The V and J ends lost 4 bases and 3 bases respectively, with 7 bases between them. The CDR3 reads CSVVRDYNEQFF. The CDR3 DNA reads TGCAGCGTTGTTAGGGACTACAATGAGCAGTTCTTC.

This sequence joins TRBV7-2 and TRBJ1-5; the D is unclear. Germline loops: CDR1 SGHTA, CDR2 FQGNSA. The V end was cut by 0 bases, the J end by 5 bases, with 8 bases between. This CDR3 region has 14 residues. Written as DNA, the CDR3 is TGTGCCAGCAGCTTAGCGACCGGGGATCAGCCCCAGCATTTT. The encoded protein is CASSLATGDQPQHF. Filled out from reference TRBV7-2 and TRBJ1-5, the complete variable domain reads GAGVSQSPSNKVTEKGKDVELRCDPISGHTALYWYRQSLGQGLEFLIYFQGNSAPDKSGLPSDRFSAERTGGSVSTLTIQRTQQEDSAVYLCASSLATGDQPQHFGDGTRLSIL.

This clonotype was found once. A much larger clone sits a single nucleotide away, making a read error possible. The CDR3: CASSSGNNQPQHF. DNA of the CDR3: TGTGCCAGCAGTTCAGGGAACAATCAGCCCCAGCATTTT. The chain is built from TRBV6-5 and TRBJ1-5; a weak D match, TRBD1 (5 bases). Germline V gene data show CDR1 as MNHEY and CDR2 as SVGAGI. CDR3 length equals 13 residues. The germline V and J ends were trimmed by 4 bases and 3 bases, with 7 bases remaining between them.

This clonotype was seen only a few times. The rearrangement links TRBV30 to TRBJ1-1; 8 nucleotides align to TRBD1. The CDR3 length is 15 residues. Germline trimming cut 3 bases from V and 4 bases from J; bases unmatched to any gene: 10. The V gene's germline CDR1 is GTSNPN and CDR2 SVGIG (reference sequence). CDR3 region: CAWRDRARGGTEAFF. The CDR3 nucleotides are TGTGCCTGGAGGGACAGGGCGCGCGGGGGCACTGAAGCTTTCTTT.

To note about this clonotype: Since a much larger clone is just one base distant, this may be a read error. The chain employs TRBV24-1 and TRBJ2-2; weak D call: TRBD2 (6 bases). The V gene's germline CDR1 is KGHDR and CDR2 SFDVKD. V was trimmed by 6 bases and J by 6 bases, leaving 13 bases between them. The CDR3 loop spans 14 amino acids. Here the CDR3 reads CATSNNPGAGELFF. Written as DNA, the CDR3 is TGTGCCACCAGTAACAACCCGGGGGCCGGGGAGCTGTTTTTT.

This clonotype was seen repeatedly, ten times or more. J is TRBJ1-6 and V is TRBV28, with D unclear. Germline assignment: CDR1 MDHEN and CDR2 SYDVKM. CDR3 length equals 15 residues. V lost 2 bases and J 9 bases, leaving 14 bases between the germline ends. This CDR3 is CASSLAEGEISPLHF. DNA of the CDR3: TGTGCCAGCAGTTTAGCGGAGGGTGAGATTTCACCCCTCCACTTT.